This TCR beta chain was observed in a study of T cells in localized non-small cell lung cancer. V was cut by 3 bases and J by 4 bases, with 10 bases left in between. CDR1 is SGHNT and CDR2 is YENEEA in the germline V gene. This CDR3 is built from 14 residues. Some clones are missing from TCRdb's copy, which holds only in-frame ones; the method was immunoSEQ multiplex PCR. The data contain under 20,000 clones, over 80% of them singletons. The source was peripheral blood, collected before any cancer treatment. The V gene is TRBV11-3, the J gene TRBJ2-1, with a weak D call TRBD1 (6 bases). The origin of this receptor is a female donor older than 55 with stage I lung adenocarcinoma. The CDR3 protein is CASSLPGQYNEQFF. The DNA of the CDR3 is TGTGCCAGCAGCTTGCCTGGACAGTACAATGAGCAGTTCTTC.